This T cell receptor (beta chain) is drawn from a study of cytomegalovirus exposure and HLA in healthy donors. Study-wide context: Prior work identified some 120 million unique TCR beta sequences in some 180 million T cells. Study findings and constraints: Presence/absence analysis assumed near-uniform sequencing depth across donors. TRBV6-2, TRBV6-3 and some other V segments were excluded as indistinguishable.

Primers for the PCR totalled 60 Vbeta and 13 Jbeta. Here immunoSEQ multiplex PCR was the method, and the copy in TCRdb shows in-frame clones only, minus some. The top ten clones hold roughly 1.6% of a sample with 150,000 or so clones, around 78% of them seen once. With regard to this clone: Its cognate antigen is unknown.

Germline V CDR1 and CDR2: DFQATT, SNEGSKA (reference sequence). The CDR3 totals 11 residues. Trimming left V 6 bases short and J 5 bases short, with 10 bases between. The chain carries TRBV20-1 and TRBJ1-1; unclear D gene. The specimen sequenced was PBMCs. This receptor was identified in a man between 40 and 49 years old in good health and CMV-seronegative. The CDR3 here is CSAPLFTEAFF. CDR3 DNA sequence: TGCAGTGCCCCCCTTTTTACTGAAGCTTTCTTT.